This T cell receptor (beta chain) is drawn from a study of beta chain features in type 1 diabetes. All of the isolated RNA was reverse transcribed, so expressed TCRB transcripts were sequenced. Profiling relied on immunoSEQ multiplex PCR, and the TCRdb table lists in-frame clones only, not all of them. The sample has 390,000 or so clones, approximately 15% seen once. The CDR3 sequence is 15 residues long. Trimming pared 4 bases from V and 0 bases from J, leaving 10 bases between. CDR1 MGHRA and CDR2 YSYEKL come from the germline V gene. Findings and limits, study-wide: Type 1 diabetes patients had fewer VDJ junction insertions and more deletions.

As regards this clone: Its antigen is not identified.

The clonotype originates from a man aged 25-40 years in good health. Sequenced input: naive CD4+ T cells from blood. The V gene is TRBV4-1, the J gene TRBJ2-1; the D is unclear. CDR3 DNA sequence: TGCGCCAGCAGCCCCCGAGTGAGCTCCTACAATGAGCAGTTCTTC. Protein product: CASSPRVSSYNEQFF.